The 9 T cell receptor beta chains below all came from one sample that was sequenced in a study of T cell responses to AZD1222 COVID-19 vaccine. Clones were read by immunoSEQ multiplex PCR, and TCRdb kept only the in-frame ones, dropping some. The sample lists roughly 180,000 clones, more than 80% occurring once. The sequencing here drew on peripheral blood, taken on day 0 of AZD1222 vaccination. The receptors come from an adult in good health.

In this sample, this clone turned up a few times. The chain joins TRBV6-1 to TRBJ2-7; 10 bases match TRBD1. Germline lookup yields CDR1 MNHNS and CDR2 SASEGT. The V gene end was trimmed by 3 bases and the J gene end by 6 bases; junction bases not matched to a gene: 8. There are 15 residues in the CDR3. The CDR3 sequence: CASSDRDRGPSEQYF. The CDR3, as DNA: TGTGCCAGCAGTGACCGGGACAGGGGTCCCAGCGAGCAGTACTTC.

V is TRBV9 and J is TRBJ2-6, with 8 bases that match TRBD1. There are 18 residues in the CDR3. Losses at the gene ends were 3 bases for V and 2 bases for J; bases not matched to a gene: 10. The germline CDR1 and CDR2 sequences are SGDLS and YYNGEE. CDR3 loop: CASSGRTGLSPGANVLTF. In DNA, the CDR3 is TGTGCCAGCAGCGGGAGGACAGGGTTGTCTCCTGGGGCCAACGTCCTGACTTTC.

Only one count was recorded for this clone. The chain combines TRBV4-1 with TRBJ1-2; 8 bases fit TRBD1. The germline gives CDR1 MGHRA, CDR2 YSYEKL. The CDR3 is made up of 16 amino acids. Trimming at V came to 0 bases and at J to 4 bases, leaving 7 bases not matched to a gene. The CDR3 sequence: CASSQEATGGIYGYTF. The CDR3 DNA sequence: TGCGCCAGCAGCCAAGAGGCCACAGGGGGAATCTATGGCTACACCTTC.

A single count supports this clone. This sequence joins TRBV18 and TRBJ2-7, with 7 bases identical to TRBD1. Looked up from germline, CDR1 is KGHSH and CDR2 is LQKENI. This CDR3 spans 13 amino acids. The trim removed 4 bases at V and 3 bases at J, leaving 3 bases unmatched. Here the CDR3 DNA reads TGTGCCAGCTCACTAACAGGGGACTACGAGCAGTACTTC. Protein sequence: CASSLTGDYEQYF.

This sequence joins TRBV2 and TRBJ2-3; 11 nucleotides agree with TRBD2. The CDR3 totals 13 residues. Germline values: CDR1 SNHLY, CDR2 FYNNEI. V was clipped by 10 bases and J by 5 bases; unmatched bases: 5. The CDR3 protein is CAILAGGRDTQYF. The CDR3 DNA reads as TGTGCCATCTTAGCGGGGGGGCGAGATACGCAGTATTTT.

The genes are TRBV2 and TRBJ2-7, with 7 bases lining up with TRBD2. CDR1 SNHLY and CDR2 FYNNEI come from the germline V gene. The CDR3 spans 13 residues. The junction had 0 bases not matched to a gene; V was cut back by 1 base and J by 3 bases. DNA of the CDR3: TGTGCCAGCAGTGAAGAGCGGGGCTACGAGCAGTACTTC. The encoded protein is CASSEERGYEQYF.

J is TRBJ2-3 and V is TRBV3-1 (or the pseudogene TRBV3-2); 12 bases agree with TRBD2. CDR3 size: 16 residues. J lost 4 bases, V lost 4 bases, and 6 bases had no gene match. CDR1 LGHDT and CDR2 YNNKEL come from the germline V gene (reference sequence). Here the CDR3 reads CASSLTSGGRADTQYF. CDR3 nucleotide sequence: TGTGCCAGCAGCCTAACTAGCGGGGGGAGGGCAGATACGCAGTATTTT.

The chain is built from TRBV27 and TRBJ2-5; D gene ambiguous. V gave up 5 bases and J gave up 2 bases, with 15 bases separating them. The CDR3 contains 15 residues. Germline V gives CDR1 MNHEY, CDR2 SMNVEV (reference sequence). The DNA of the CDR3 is TGTGCCAGCAGTCCTCTCCCGGTGGGTCAAGAGACCCAGTACTTC. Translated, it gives CASSPLPVGQETQYF.

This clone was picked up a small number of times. CDR3 bases: TGTGCCAGCTCACTCTCAGCACGGGACAGCCCTATCTGGGTCACCTTC. This translates into CASSLSARDSPIWVTF. The chain carries TRBV18 and TRBJ1-2; 7 bases are a match to TRBD1. This CDR3 spans 16 amino acids. CDR1 is KGHSH and CDR2 is LQKENI in the germline V gene. Trimming removed 4 bases from V and 13 bases from J; junction bases left unmatched: 21.